These 5 T cell receptor beta chains were all obtained from the same sample, sequenced in a study of regulatory and conventional T cells in RAG deficiency. Blood CD4+ CD25-low CD127-high conventional T cells supplied the genomic DNA template. This table comes from immunoSEQ multiplex PCR, and its TCRdb copy is limited to in-frame clones, with some not included. Seen here are 25,000 to 35,000 clones, more than 90% observed once, and the top ten hold about 0.4%. In addition, the sample was reused for a study of regulatory T cells. That source notes: The PCR used 52 TRBV and 13 TRBJ primers.

Sequencing was done on a sample of CD25- CD4+ T cells sorted from blood. The receptors were gathered from a human donor in good health.

This clone showed up just once. The CDR3 DNA sequence: TGTGCCAGCAGCCTTAGGACAGATCATAGCAATCAGCCCCAGCATTTT. This gives the protein CASSLRTDHSNQPQHF. The V gene is TRBV5-6, the J gene TRBJ1-5, with a tentative D call TRBD1 (6 bases). Per germline, CDR1 SGHDT and CDR2 YYEEEE. V was cut by 4 bases and J by 0 bases, with 14 bases left in between. The CDR3 totals 16 residues.

This chain links TRBV9 with TRBJ1-2; a weak D match, TRBD1 (5 bases). The germline CDR1 and CDR2 sequences are SGDLS and YYNGEE. Trimming pared 4 bases from V and 0 bases from J, leaving 13 bases between. CDR3 length equals 15 residues. CDR3 protein: CASSPDSHSNYGYTF. The CDR3, as DNA: TGTGCCAGCAGCCCCGACAGCCATTCTAACTATGGCTACACCTTC.

The rearrangement joins TRBV19 to TRBJ2-1; 13 nucleotides align to TRBD2. The CDR3 covers 17 residues. J gave up 1 base and V 4 bases, and 4 bases lay outside the gene matches. Germline assignment: CDR1 LNHDA and CDR2 SQIVND (reference sequence). CDR3 bases: TGTGCCAGTAGTAAACGGACTAGCGGGAGTTCCTACAATGAGCAGTTCTTC. Translated, it gives CASSKRTSGSSYNEQFF. Full variable domain (rest looked up from reference TRBV19 and TRBJ2-1): DGGITQSPKYLFRKEGQNVTLSCEQNLNHDAMYWYRQDPGQGLRLIYYSQIVNDFQKGDIAEGYSVSREKKESFPLTVTSAQKNPTAFYLCASSKRTSGSSYNEQFFGPGTRLTVL.

This chain uses TRBV7-2 with TRBJ2-7; perhaps TRBD1 as D (6 bases). V dropped 1 base and J dropped 2 bases, with 15 bases sitting between them. CDR1 SGHTA and CDR2 FQGNSA come from the germline V gene. The CDR3 extends over 16 amino acids. DNA for the CDR3: TGTGCCAGCAGCTTAGGTATAAGTCAGGGGACCTACGAGCAGTACTTC. Translating gives CASSLGISQGTYEQYF.

The genes are TRBV7-2 and TRBJ2-5; D possibly corresponds to TRBD1 (6 bases). Germline CDR1 SGHTA, CDR2 FQGNSA. V lost 5 bases, J lost 1 base, and 14 bases lay in between. The CDR3 contains 15 residues. CDR3 coding DNA: TGTGCCAGCAGCATCCCTCAGGGGATCCAAGAGACCCAGTACTTC. This translates into CASSIPQGIQETQYF.